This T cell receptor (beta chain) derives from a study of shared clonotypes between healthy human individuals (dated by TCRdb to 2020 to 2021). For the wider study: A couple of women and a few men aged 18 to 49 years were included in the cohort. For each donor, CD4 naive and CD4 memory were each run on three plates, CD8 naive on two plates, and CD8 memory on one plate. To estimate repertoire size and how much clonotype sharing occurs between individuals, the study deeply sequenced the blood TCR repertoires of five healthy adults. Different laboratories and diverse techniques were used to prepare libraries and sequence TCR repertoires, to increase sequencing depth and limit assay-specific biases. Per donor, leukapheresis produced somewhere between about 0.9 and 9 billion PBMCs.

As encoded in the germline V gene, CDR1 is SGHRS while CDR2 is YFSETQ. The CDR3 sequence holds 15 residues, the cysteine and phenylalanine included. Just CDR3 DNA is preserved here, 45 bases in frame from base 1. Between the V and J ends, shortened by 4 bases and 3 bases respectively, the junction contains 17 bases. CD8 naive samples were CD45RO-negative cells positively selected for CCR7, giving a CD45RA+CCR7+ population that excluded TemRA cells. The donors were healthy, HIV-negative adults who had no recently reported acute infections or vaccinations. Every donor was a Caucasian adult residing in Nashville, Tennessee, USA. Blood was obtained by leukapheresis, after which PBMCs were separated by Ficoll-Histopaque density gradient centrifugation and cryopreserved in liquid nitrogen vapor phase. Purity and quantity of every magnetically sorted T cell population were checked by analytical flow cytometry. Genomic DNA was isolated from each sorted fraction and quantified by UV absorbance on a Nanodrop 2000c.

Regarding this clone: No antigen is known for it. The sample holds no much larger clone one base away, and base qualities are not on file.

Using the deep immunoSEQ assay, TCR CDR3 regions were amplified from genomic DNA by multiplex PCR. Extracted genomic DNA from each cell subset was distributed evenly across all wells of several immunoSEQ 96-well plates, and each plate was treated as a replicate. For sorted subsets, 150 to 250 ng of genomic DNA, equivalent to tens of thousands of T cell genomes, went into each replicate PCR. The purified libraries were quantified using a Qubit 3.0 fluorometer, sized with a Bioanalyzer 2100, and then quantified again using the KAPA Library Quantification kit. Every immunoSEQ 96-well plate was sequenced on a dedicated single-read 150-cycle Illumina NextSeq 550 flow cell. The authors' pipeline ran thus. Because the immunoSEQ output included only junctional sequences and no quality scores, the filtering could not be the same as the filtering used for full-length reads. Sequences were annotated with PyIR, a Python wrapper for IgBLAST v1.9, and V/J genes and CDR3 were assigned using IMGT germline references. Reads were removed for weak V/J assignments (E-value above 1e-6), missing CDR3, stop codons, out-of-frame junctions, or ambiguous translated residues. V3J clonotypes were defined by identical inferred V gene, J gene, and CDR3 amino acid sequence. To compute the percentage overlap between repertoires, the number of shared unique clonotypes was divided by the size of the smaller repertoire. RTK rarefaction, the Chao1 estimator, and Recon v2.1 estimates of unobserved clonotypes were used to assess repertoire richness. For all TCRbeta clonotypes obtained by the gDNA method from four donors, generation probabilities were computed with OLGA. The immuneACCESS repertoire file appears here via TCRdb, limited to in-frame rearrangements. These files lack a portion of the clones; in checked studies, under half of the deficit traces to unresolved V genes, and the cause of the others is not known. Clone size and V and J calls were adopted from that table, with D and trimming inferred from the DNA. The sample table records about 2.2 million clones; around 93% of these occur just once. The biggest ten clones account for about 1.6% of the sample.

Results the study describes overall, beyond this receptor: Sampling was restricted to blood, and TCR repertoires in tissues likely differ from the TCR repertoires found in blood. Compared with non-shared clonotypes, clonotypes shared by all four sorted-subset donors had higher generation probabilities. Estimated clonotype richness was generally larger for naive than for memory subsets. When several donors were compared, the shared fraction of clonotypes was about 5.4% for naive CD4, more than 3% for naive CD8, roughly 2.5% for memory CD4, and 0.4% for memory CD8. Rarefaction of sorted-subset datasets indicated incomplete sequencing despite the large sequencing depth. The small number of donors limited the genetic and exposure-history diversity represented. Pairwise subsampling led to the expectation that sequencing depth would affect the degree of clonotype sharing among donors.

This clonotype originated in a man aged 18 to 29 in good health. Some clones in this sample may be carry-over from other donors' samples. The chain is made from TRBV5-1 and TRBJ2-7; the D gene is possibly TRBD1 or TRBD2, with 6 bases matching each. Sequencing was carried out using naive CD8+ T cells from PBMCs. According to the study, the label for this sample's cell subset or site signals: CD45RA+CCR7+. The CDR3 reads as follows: CASSPWGDTGYEQYF. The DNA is TGCGCCAGCAGCCCCTGGGGGGACACTGGCTACGAGCAGTACTTC.